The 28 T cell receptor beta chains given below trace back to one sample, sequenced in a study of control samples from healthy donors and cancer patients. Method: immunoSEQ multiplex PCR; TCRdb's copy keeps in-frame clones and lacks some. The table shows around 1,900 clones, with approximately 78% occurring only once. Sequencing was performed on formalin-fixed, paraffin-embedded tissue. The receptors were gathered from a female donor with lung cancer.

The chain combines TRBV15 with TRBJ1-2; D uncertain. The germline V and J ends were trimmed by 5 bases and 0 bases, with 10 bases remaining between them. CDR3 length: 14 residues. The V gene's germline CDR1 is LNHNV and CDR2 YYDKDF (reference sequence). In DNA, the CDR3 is TGTGCCACCAGCTTTGGACGGACTAACTATGGCTACACCTTC. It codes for CATSFGRTNYGYTF. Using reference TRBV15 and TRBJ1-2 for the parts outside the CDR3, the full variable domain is DAMVIQNPRYQVTQFGKPVTLSCSQTLNHNVMYWYQQKSSQAPKLLFHYYDKDFNNEADTPDNFQSRRPNTSFCFLDIRSPGLGDTAMYLCATSFGRTNYGYTFGSGTRLTVV.

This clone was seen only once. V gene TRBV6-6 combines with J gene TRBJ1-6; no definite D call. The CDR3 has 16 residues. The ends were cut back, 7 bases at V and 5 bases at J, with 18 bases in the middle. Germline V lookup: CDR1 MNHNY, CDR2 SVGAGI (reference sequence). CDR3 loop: CASIYSGIGNNSPLHF. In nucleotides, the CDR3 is TGTGCCAGCATCTACTCCGGGATAGGAAATAATTCACCCCTCCACTTT.

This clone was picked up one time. CDR3 bases: TGTGCCAGCAGCTTAGTGGTCGGGTCCAAAAACATTCAGTACTTC. Its protein is CASSLVVGSKNIQYF. V and J are TRBV7-2 and TRBJ2-4; D gene uncertain. V was pared by 1 base and J by 2 bases, with 9 bases between. In germline, CDR1 is SGHTA, CDR2 FQGNSA. This CDR3 comprises 15 residues.

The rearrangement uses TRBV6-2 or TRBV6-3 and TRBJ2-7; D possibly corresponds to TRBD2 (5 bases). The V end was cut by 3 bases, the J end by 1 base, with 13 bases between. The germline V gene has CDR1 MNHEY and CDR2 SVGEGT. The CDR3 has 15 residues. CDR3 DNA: TGTGCCAGCAGTTATTCGGGGTCCCCTTCCTACGAGCAGTACTTC. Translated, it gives CASSYSGSPSYEQYF.

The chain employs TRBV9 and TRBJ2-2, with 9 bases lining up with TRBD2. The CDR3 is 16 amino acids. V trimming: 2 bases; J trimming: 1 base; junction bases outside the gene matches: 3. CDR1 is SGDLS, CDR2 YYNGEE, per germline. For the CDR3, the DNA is TGTGCCAGCAGCGTGCAAGCGGGAGGGAACACCGGGGAGCTGTTTTTT. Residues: CASSVQAGGNTGELFF.

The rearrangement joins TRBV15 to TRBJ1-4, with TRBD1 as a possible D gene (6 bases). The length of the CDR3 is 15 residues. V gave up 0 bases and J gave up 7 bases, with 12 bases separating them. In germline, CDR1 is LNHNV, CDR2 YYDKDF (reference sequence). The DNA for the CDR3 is TGTGCCACCAGCAGAGATCAGGGGCGGGGTGAAAAACTGTTTTTT. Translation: CATSRDQGRGEKLFF.

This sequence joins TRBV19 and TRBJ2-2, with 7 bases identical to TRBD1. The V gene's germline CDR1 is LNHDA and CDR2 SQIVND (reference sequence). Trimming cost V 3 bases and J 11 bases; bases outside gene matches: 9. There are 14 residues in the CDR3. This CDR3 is CASSIARGSVELFF. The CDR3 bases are TGTGCCAGTAGTATTGCCAGGGGGTCGGTTGAGCTGTTTTTT.

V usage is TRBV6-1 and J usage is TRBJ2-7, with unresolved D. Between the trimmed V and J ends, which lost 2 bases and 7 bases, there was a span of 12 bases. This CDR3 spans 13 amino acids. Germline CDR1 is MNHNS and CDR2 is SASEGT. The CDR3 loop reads CASSELGSWEQYF. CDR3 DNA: TGTGCCAGCAGTGAACTAGGGTCTTGGGAGCAGTACTTC.

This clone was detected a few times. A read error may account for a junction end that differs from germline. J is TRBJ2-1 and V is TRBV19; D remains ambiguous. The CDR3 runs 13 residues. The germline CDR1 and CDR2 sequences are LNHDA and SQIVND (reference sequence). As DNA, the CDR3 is TGTGCCAGTAGTATAGAATCCTTCAATGAGCAGTTCTTC. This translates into CASSIESFNEQFF.

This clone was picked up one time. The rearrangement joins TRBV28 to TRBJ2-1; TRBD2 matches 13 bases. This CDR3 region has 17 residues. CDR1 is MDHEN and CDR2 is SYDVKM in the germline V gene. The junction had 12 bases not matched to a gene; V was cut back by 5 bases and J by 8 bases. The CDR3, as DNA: TGTGCCAGCAGTCCCACCGGACTAGCGGGAGTCCAGGATGAGCAGTTCTTC. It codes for CASSPTGLAGVQDEQFF.

DNA for the CDR3: TGCGCCAGCAGGGCGGGAGTCTATGGCTACACCTTC. Protein: CASRAGVYGYTF. J is TRBJ1-2 and V is TRBV10-2; unclear D gene. CDR1 and CDR2 (germline): WSHSY, SAAADI. The CDR3 extends over 12 amino acids. The V end lost 6 bases, the J end lost 4 bases, and 9 bases lay between the germline ends.

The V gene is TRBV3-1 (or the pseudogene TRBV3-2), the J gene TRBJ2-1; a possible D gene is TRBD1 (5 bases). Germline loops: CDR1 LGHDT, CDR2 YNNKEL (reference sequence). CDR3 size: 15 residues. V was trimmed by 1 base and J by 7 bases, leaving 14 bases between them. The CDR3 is CASSQAGQGRNEQFF. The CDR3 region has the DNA TGTGCCAGCAGCCAAGCTGGGCAGGGTCGGAATGAGCAGTTCTTC.

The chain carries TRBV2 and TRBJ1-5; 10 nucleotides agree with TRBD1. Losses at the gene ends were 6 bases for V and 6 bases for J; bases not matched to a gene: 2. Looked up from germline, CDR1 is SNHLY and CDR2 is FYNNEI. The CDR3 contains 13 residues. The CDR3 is CASRGQGSQPQHF. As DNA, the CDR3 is TGTGCCAGCAGGGGACAGGGGAGTCAGCCCCAGCATTTT.

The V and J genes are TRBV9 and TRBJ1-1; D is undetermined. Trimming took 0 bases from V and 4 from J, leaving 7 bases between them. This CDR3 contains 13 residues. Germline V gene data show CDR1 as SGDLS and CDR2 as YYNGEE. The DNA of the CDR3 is TGTGCCAGCAGCGTAGATCCTCTCACTGAAGCTTTCTTT. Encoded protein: CASSVDPLTEAFF.

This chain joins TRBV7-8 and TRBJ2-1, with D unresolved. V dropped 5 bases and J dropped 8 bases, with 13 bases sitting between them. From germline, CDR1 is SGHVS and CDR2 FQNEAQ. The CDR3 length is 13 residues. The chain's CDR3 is CASSPEWHDEQFF. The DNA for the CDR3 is TGTGCCAGCAGCCCCGAGTGGCACGATGAGCAGTTCTTC.

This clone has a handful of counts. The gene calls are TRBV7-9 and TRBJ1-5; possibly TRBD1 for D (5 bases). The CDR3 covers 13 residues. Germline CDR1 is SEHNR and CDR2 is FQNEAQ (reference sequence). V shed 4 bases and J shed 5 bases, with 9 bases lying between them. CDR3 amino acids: CASSSGLYQPQHF. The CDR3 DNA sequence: TGTGCCAGCAGCTCAGGGTTGTATCAGCCCCAGCATTTT. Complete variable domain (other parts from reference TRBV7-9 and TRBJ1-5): DTGVSQNPRHKITKRGQNVTFRCDPISEHNRLYWYRQTLGQGPEFLTYFQNEAQLEKSRLLSDRFSAERPKGSFSTLEIQRTEQGDSAMYLCASSSGLYQPQHFGDGTRLSIL.

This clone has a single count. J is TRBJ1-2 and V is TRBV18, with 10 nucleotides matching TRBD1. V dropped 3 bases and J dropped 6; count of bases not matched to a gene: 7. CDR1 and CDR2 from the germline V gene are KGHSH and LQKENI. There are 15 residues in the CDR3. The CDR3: CASSPLGTGVNGYTF. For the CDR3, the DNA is TGTGCCAGCTCACCCCTCGGGACAGGGGTTAATGGCTACACCTTC. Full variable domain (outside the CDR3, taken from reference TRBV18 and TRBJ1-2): NAGVMQNPRHLVRRRGQEARLRCSPMKGHSHVYWYRQLPEEGLKFMVYLQKENIIDESGMPKERFSAEFPKEGPSILRIQQVVRGDSAAYFCASSPLGTGVNGYTFGSGTRLTVV.

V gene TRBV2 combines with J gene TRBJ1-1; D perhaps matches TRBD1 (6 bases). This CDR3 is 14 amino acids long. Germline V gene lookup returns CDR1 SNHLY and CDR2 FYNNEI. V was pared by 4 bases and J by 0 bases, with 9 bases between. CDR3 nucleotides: TGTGCCAGCAGTGCACAGGGAATGAACACTGAAGCTTTCTTT. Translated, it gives CASSAQGMNTEAFF.

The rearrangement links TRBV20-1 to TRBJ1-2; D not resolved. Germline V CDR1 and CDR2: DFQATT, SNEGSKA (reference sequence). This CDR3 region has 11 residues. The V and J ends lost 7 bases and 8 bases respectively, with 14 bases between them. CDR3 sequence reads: CSGALGRGYTF. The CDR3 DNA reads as TGCAGTGGCGCGCTCGGTCGCGGCTACACCTTC.

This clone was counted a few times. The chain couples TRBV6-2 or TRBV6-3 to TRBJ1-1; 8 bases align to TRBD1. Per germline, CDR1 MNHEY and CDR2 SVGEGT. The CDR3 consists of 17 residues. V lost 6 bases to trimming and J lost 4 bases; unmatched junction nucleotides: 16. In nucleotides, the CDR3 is TGTGCCAGCAGCCGTCTGGGGCAGGGGGCCTATCGCACTGAAGCTTTCTTT. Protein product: CASSRLGQGAYRTEAFF.

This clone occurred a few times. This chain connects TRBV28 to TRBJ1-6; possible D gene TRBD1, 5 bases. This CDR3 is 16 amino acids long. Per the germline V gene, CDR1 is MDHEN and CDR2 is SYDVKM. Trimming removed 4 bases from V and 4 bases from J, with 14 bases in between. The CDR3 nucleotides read TGTGCCAGCAGTTCACCTGGGACGGATTATAATTCACCCCTCCACTTT. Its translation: CASSSPGTDYNSPLHF.

DNA for the CDR3: TGCAGCGCCGGGGACGTCGGGAACACCATATATTTT. It codes for CSAGDVGNTIYF. The V call is TRBV29-1, the J call TRBJ1-3; weak D call: TRBD1 (5 bases). The germline gives CDR1 SQVTM, CDR2 ANQGSEA. The CDR3 covers 12 residues. Trimming took 7 bases from V and 7 from J, leaving 14 bases between them.

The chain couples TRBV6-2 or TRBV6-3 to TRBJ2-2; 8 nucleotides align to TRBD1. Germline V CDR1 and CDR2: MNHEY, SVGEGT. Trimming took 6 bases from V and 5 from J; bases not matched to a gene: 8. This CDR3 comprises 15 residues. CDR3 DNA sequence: TGTGCCAGCAGCCTGACAGGGGAGAAAACCGGGGAGCTGTTTTTT. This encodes CASSLTGEKTGELFF.

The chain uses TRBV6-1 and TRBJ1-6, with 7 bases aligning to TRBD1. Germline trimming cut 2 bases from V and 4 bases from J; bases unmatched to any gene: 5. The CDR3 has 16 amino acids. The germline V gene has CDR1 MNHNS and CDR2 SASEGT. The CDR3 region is CASSEMGQNYNSPLHF. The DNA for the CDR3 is TGTGCCAGCAGTGAAATGGGACAGAATTATAATTCACCCCTCCACTTT.

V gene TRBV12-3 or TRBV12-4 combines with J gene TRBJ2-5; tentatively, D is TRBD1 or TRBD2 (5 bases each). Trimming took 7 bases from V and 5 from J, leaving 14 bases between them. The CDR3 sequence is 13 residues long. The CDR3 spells CASTLRWGETQYF. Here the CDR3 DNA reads TGTGCCAGCACCCTCCGGTGGGGGGAGACCCAGTACTTC.

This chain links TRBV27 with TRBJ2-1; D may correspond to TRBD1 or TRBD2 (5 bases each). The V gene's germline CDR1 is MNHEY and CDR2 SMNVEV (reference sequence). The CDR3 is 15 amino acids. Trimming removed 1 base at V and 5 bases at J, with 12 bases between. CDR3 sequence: CASSLWPGPNNEQFF. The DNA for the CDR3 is TGTGCCAGCAGTTTATGGCCGGGACCCAACAATGAGCAGTTCTTC.

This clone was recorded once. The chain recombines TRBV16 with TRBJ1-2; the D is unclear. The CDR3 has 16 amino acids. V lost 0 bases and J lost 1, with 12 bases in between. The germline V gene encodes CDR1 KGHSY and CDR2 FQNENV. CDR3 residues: CASSQSFRPYNYGYTF. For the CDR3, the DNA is TGTGCCAGCAGCCAATCATTCCGACCCTATAACTATGGCTACACCTTC.

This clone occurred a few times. This CDR3 reads CASSWGPVGTEAFF. CDR3 nucleotide sequence: TGTGCCAGCAGCTGGGGACCCGTGGGGACTGAAGCTTTCTTT. The chain joins TRBV5-6 to TRBJ1-1, with a tentative D call TRBD1 (5 bases). This CDR3 has 14 residues. Germline V lookup: CDR1 SGHDT, CDR2 YYEEEE. Trimming removed 3 bases at V and 5 bases at J, with 14 bases between.